These T cell receptor beta chains were read from a single sample in a study of spatial heterogeneity in lung cancer. TCRdb fed the 5' RACE reads into MiXCR, producing one record per CDR3 protein. The data show 35,000 to 55,000 distinct CDR3 sequences, approximately 6.2% seen once. Sample: PBMCs, taken at surgery. Receptor source: a female donor with early-stage non-small cell lung cancer. The CDR3 runs from the conserved cysteine through the conserved F or W. D genes are given only for firm matches. Some rows mark clone size as missing; the rest say once, few, many or name a class of expanded clone.

>TRBJ2-1|TRBD2|TRBV6-2/TRBV6-3|many
TGTGCCAGCCGGTCTAGCGGGGGGGCCTATTACAATGAGCAGTTCTTC
CASRSSGGAYYNEQFF
>TRBJ1-1|-|TRBV5-6|many
TGTGCCAGCAGCTTGAAGCAGGGTGAAGCTTTCTTT
CASSLKQGEAFF
>TRBJ2-3|-|TRBV12-3/TRBV12-4|few
TGTGCCAGCAGTTTTATTGATACGCAGTATTTT
CASSFIDTQYF
>TRBJ2-3|-|TRBV7-3|many
TGTGCCAGCAGCGACCGGGACTCCACGCAGTATTTT
CASSDRDSTQYF
>TRBJ1-2|TRBD1|TRBV12-3/TRBV12-4|many
TGTGCCAGCAGCTCTCAGGGGGCGCGGGGCTACACCTTC
CASSSQGARGYTF
>TRBJ2-3|-|TRBV20-1|-
TGCAGTGCTAGAGGGGGGATCGTTGTGGATACGCAGTATTTT
CSARGGIVVDTQYF
>TRBJ1-6|-|TRBV7-2|few
TGTGCCAGCAGCTTAGTCGTTTCGGATAATTCACCCCTCCACTTT
CASSLVVSDNSPLHF
>TRBJ1-1|-|TRBV7-9|many
TGTGCCAGCAGCCCCCGGGGAACTCGCATGAACACTGAAGCTTTCTTT
CASSPRGTRMNTEAFF
>TRBJ1-1|-|TRBV28|-
TGTGCCAGCGGAACAGGGTTCACGAACACTGAAGCTTTCTTT
CASGTGFTNTEAFF
>TRBJ2-1|TRBD2|TRBV4-1|many
TGCGCCAGCAGCCCGGGGGGGGTCCCTAATGAGCAGTTCTTC
CASSPGGVPNEQFF
>TRBJ1-6|-|TRBV12-5|few
TGTGCTAGTGGTCCGGAACTCAATTCACCCCTCCACTTT
CASGPELNSPLHF
>TRBJ1-2|-|TRBV3-1|many
TGTGCCAGCAGCCAAGATATAGACGTGGCGTCTGGCTACACCTTC
CASSQDIDVASGYTF
>TRBJ2-2|-|TRBV7-2|many
TGTGCCAGCAGCCGGGCTCCCGCGGGTAGGACCGGGGAGCTGTTTTTT
CASSRAPAGRTGELFF
>TRBJ2-5|-|TRBV11-2|-
TGTGCCAGCAGCGCTCTAGAGACCCAGTACTTC
CASSALETQYF
>TRBJ1-2|-|TRBV28|many
TGTGCCAGCAGTTTCGACAGTAACTATGGCTACACCTTC
CASSFDSNYGYTF
>TRBJ2-3|-|TRBV10-3|few
TGTGCCATCACAGACTCCCTGGGGGATACGCAGTATTTT
CAITDSLGDTQYF
>TRBJ1-2|-|TRBV5-1|many
TGCGCCAGCAGCTTGGTTGACAGACTTTATGGCTACACCTTC
CASSLVDRLYGYTF
>TRBJ1-6|TRBD1|TRBV20-1|few
TGCAGTGCTAGGGCCAGGGGGACCTATAATTCACCCCTCCACTTT
CSARARGTYNSPLHF
>TRBJ1-2|-|TRBV2|-
TGTGCCAGCAGGGGTTCGGTAGCTAACTATGGCTACACCTTC
CASRGSVANYGYTF
>TRBJ1-2|-|TRBV12-3/TRBV12-4|many
TGTGCCAGCGGAAACAACTATGGCTACACCTTC
CASGNNYGYTF
>TRBJ2-3|-|TRBV4-3|few
TGCGCCAGCAGCCCAGTAGGAGGAACCAGCACAGATACGCAGTATTTT
CASSPVGGTSTDTQYF
>TRBJ2-5|-|TRBV4-1|many
TGCGCCAGCAGCCAAGTACGGGGCGGAGAGACCCAGTACTTC
CASSQVRGGETQYF
>TRBJ1-1|-|TRBV29-1|few
TGCAGCGTTGTATACGGGGACACTGAAGCTTTCTTT
CSVVYGDTEAFF
>TRBJ2-7|-|TRBV5-1|many
TGCGCCAGCAGCTTCGAAGGCCGCGAGCAGTACTTC
CASSFEGREQYF
>TRBJ1-1|-|TRBV12-3/TRBV12-4|few
TGTGCCAGCAGTTTAATTTACCAATTTCCGATGAACACTGAAGCTTTCTTT
CASSLIYQFPMNTEAFF
>TRBJ1-5|TRBD1|TRBV4-1|many
TGCGCCAGCAGCCAAGTGGGACAGGGTAGTCGCTCGAATCAGCCCCAGCATTTT
CASSQVGQGSRSNQPQHF
>TRBJ2-1|-|TRBV5-1|few
TGCGCCAGCAGCTTGGCCGTAGGTAATGAGCAGTTCTTC
CASSLAVGNEQFF
>TRBJ2-7|TRBD2|TRBV20-1|many
TGCAGTGCTAGAGACCCAGCGGGGCCTTCCTACGAGCAGTACTTC
CSARDPAGPSYEQYF
>TRBJ2-5|TRBD2|TRBV5-1|-
TGCGTCAGCAGCTTGAGCGGGGGCCAAGAGACCCAGTACTTC
CVSSLSGGQETQYF
>TRBJ1-1|TRBD1|TRBV5-5|many
TGTGCCAGCAGCTGGGGACAGGGGAGGCCTGAAGCTTTCTTT
CASSWGQGRPEAFF
>TRBJ1-5|-|TRBV20-1|-
TGCAGTGCTATGGAAGATAGCAATCAGCCCCAGCATTTT
CSAMEDSNQPQHF
>TRBJ2-7|TRBD1|TRBV4-1|many
TGCGCCAGCAGCCAAGACCCGACAGGGGGAGAATCATCCGAGCAGTACTTC
CASSQDPTGGESSEQYF
>TRBJ2-1|TRBD2|TRBV19|-
TGTGCCAGTACCGCAACTAGCGGGGGTGTCCATGAGCAGTTCTTC
CASTATSGGVHEQFF
>TRBJ2-3|-|TRBV7-2|-
TGTGCCAGCAGCTTAATGGGGGGCTCAGATACGCAGTATTTT
CASSLMGGSDTQYF
>TRBJ2-2|TRBD1|TRBV5-6|many
TGTGCCAGCAGCTTGGGGGCAGGGGGCCTTACCGGGGAGCTGTTTTTT
CASSLGAGGLTGELFF
>TRBJ2-1|-|TRBV20-1|-
TGCAGTGCTACTGGATCGACCTCCTACAATGAGCAGTTCTTC
CSATGSTSYNEQFF
>TRBJ2-1|TRBD2|TRBV3-1|many
TGTGCCAGCATTCCTAGCGGGGGGGCCGATGAGCAGTTCTTC
CASIPSGGADEQFF
>TRBJ1-4|-|TRBV5-1|few
TGCGCCAGCAGCCCCGGATCTGCAACTAATGAAAAACTGTTTTTT
CASSPGSATNEKLFF
>TRBJ2-3|-|TRBV19|few
TGTGCCAGTAAGAGGAGAGAGTGGACAGATACGCAGTATTTT
CASKRREWTDTQYF
>TRBJ2-7|-|TRBV4-3|many
TGCGCCAGCAGCCAAGATGCCGGGGCCAGGTTTGAGCAGTACTTC
CASSQDAGARFEQYF
>TRBJ2-3|-|TRBV6-5|-
TGTGCCAGCACTACGGGTAGCACAGATACGCAGTATTTT
CASTTGSTDTQYF
>TRBJ1-1|-|TRBV6-1|-
TGTGCCAGCAGTGCCGGATATAACACTGAAGCTTTCTTT
CASSAGYNTEAFF
>TRBJ1-2|TRBD1|TRBV5-1|-
TGCGCCAGCAGCTTGGAGACAGGGGGCTACTATGGCTACACCTTC
CASSLETGGYYGYTF
>TRBJ1-4|-|TRBV5-5|many
TGTGCCAGCAGCTTGGGACAGTTAAATGAGAAACTGTTTTTT
CASSLGQLNEKLFF
>TRBJ2-7|-|TRBV6-2/TRBV6-3|-
TGTGCCAGCAGTCTCCAAGGGAACTCCAACTACGAGCAGTACTTC
CASSLQGNSNYEQYF
>TRBJ2-3|TRBD2|TRBV7-9|-
TGTGCCAGCAGCTTGGGAATAGCGGGGGGGCCGAGTGATACGCAGTATTTT
CASSLGIAGGPSDTQYF
>TRBJ1-2|TRBD1|TRBV20-1|-
TGCAGTGCCTATGGACAGGGCTATGGCTACACCTTC
CSAYGQGYGYTF
>TRBJ1-5|-|TRBV29-1|-
TGCAGCGTCGGTCGGGCCGGTAGCAATCAGCCCCAGCATTTT
CSVGRAGSNQPQHF
>TRBJ1-2|TRBD1|TRBV12-3/TRBV12-4|-
TGTGCCAGCAGTGCGACAGGGGTTCTTGGCTACACCTTC
CASSATGVLGYTF
>TRBJ2-4|-|TRBV24-1|many
TGTGCCACCAGTGATTCCTCTCCACCCACGATTCAAAACATTCAGTACTTC
CATSDSSPPTIQNIQYF
>TRBJ1-1|-|TRBV30|many
TGTGCCTGGAGGCCTTGGGACCGCCAGAACACTGAAGCTTTCTTT
CAWRPWDRQNTEAFF
>TRBJ2-5|-|TRBV20-1|many
TGCAGTGCCTGGGGGCGGGAAATCCAAGAGACCCAGTACTTC
CSAWGREIQETQYF
>TRBJ1-5|TRBD1|TRBV5-6|-
TGTGCCAGCAGCCTCCGACAGGGGCAAGGTCAGCCCCAGCATTTT
CASSLRQGQGQPQHF
>TRBJ1-6|-|TRBV6-5|many
TGTGCCAGCAGCCCCACGGGTTGGAAGGAATCACCCCTCCACTTT
CASSPTGWKESPLHF
>TRBJ2-1|-|TRBV20-1|few
TGCAGTGCTAGTGGCACTGGATACAATGAGCAGTTCTTC
CSASGTGYNEQFF
>TRBJ2-7|-|TRBV20-1|many
TGCAGTGCTAGTCACACCCGCTACGAGCAGTACTTC
CSASHTRYEQYF
>TRBJ1-5|-|TRBV20-1|few
TGCAGTGCTAGAGATATAAGGGGTCAGCCCCAGCATTTT
CSARDIRGQPQHF
>TRBJ2-2|-|TRBV25-1|many
TGTGCCAGCAGTGGGCTGGACCTTAGGACCGGGGAGCTGTTTTTT
CASSGLDLRTGELFF
>TRBJ1-5|TRBD1|TRBV27|many
TGTGCCAGCAGCAAGGGACAGGGGCGCAATCAGCCCCAGCATTTT
CASSKGQGRNQPQHF